This TCR beta chain was sequenced during a study of cytomegalovirus exposure and HLA in healthy donors. Findings and limits, study-wide: Within a later analysis, the majority of CMV-associated TCR beta chains appeared HLA-restricted. Sequences of the TCR beta chain were said to predict the HLA-A and HLA-B alleles of most subjects accurately.

PCR involved 60 Vbeta and 13 Jbeta primers. Produced via immunoSEQ multiplex PCR; TCRdb's table is partial and in-frame only. The sample lists about 82,000 clones; around 68% were seen once. As for this clone: The antigen is not known.

The CDR3 spans 13 residues. The V end lost 5 bases, the J end lost 8 bases, and 13 bases lay between the germline ends. Germline V gene data show CDR1 as MDHEN and CDR2 as SYDVKM. This TCR was sampled from a man aged 40-55 years in good health and CMV-seropositive. Sequences were obtained from PBMCs. The chain combines TRBV28 with TRBJ2-1; D gene unclear. The CDR3 sequence: CASSGADTDEQFF. In DNA, the CDR3 is TGTGCCAGCAGTGGTGCCGACACTGATGAGCAGTTCTTC.